One sample yielded the 12 T cell receptor beta chains listed below, sequenced in a study of shared clonotypes between healthy human individuals. The data were produced by immunoSEQ multiplex PCR, yet TCRdb's version contains in-frame clones alone and is incomplete. The table includes hundreds of thousands of clones, less than 85% detected once. The sequenced material came from memory CD4+ T cells sorted from blood. The subset denotes: CD45RA-negative fraction. The receptors derive from a man younger than 40 in good health.

This clone was observed a handful of times. The sample has other DNA sequences that encode this CDR3 too. The CDR3 reads CASSFSGSGYEQYF. In DNA form, the CDR3 reads TGTGCCAGCAGTTTTAGCGGGAGTGGCTACGAGCAGTACTTC. The chain combines TRBV6-6 with TRBJ2-7; 9 bases align to TRBD2. The CDR3 extends over 14 amino acids. The germline gives CDR1 MNHNY, CDR2 SVGAGI (reference sequence). Trimming at V came to 4 bases and at J to 3 bases, leaving 4 bases not matched to a gene.

As to this clone: This sequence is one base from a far larger clone and is likely a read error. The chain recombines TRBV7-2 with TRBJ1-2, with TRBD1 as a possible D gene (5 bases). Germline CDR1 is SGHTA and CDR2 is FQGNSA. CDR3 length: 17 residues. CDR3 DNA sequence: TGTGCCAGCAGCTTTTTGAGTGCGGGACGGATAAACTATGGCTACGCCTTC. This encodes CASSFLSAGRINYGYAF.

This clone turned up a few times. The chain couples TRBV29-1 to TRBJ1-5; D ambiguous. CDR1 and CDR2 (germline): SQVTM, ANQGSEA. V was shortened by 1 base and J by 4 bases, with 8 bases between the two germline ends. This CDR3 is 13 amino acids long. The CDR3 DNA follows: TGCAGCGTTGAAGCTGGCAAAAATCAGCCCCAGCATTTT. Protein sequence: CSVEAGKNQPQHF.

CDR3 nucleotides: TGCAGTGCTAGGGCGGGGGTAGAGCAGTTCTTC. Protein sequence: CSARAGVEQFF. The chain carries TRBV20-1 and TRBJ2-1; the match to TRBD2 covers 7 bases. The germline V gene encodes CDR1 DFQATT and CDR2 SNEGSKA (reference sequence). There are 11 residues in the CDR3. V was pared by 3 bases and J by 10 bases, with 3 bases of the junction left unmatched.

This clone occurred once. The chain links TRBV6-5 to TRBJ2-2; TRBD1 agrees at 9 bases. In germline, CDR1 is MNHEY, CDR2 SVGAGI. The CDR3 length is 14 residues. V was pared by 8 bases and J by 6 bases, with 7 bases of the junction left unmatched. The CDR3 region has the DNA TGTGCCAGCCGTCGACAGGGGGGGGCCGGGGAGCTGTTTTTT. Encoded protein: CASRRQGGAGELFF.

The V call is TRBV13, the J call TRBJ1-2; D is perhaps TRBD1 (6 bases). Trimming pared 2 bases from V and 0 bases from J, leaving 13 bases between. This CDR3 region has 16 residues. Germline V gene sequence: CDR1 PRHDT, CDR2 FYEKMQ (reference sequence). CDR3 residues: CASSLSRGVANYGYTF. CDR3 DNA: TGTGCCAGCAGCTTAAGCAGGGGAGTGGCTAACTATGGCTACACCTTC. Supplemented by reference TRBV13 and TRBJ1-2, the full variable domain reads AAGVIQSPRHLIKEKRETATLKCYPIPRHDTVYWYQQGPGQDPQFLISFYEKMQSDKGSIPDRFSAQQFSDYHSELNMSSLELGDSALYFCASSLSRGVANYGYTFGSGTRLTVV.

The chain uses TRBV5-6 and TRBJ2-3; D perhaps matches TRBD2 (5 bases). CDR1 is SGHDT, CDR2 YYEEEE, per germline. The CDR3 is 17 amino acids. V lost 0 bases to trimming and J lost 4 bases, with 18 bases between them. The CDR3 bases are TGTGCCAGCAGCTTGGAAGTCGGGGTGGGCGGGTCAGATACGCAGTATTTT. Translating it yields CASSLEVGVGGSDTQYF.

The chain uses TRBV5-4 and TRBJ2-7; D remains ambiguous. V was clipped by 0 bases and J by 5 bases, with 18 bases between them. The CDR3 sequence is 16 residues long. Germline assignment: CDR1 SGHNT and CDR2 YYREEE (reference sequence). CDR3 protein: CASSLGRADTRHEQYF. For the CDR3, the DNA is TGTGCCAGCAGCTTGGGCCGGGCGGATACACGACACGAGCAGTACTTC.

The chain links TRBV5-5 to TRBJ1-3; D gene ambiguous. V dropped 2 bases and J dropped 1 base, with 7 bases sitting between them. Per the germline V gene, CDR1 is SGHKS and CDR2 is YYEKEE (reference sequence). The CDR3 is 14 amino acids. The CDR3: CASSLGSSGNTIYF. The CDR3 region has the DNA TGTGCCAGCAGCTTAGGGTCGTCTGGAAACACCATATATTTT.

This chain uses TRBV6-5 with TRBJ1-2, with no clear D. Trimming removed 0 bases at V and 2 bases at J, with 7 bases between. Germline V gene sequence: CDR1 MNHEY, CDR2 SVGAGI. This CDR3 is built from 14 residues. The CDR3 spells CASSYSGINYGYTF. The CDR3 DNA follows: TGTGCCAGCAGTTACTCCGGGATAAACTATGGCTACACCTTC.

V gene TRBV11-2 combines with J gene TRBJ1-1; a possible D gene is TRBD1 (6 bases). CDR1 is SGHAT, CDR2 FQNNGV, per germline. The CDR3 has 13 amino acids. Trimming stripped 5 bases from V and 7 bases from J, with 14 bases between. The CDR3 loop reads CASSRDTGYEAFF. The CDR3 DNA follows: TGTGCCAGCAGCAGAGACACAGGGTATGAAGCTTTCTTT.

The gene calls are TRBV6-1 and TRBJ1-2, with D perhaps TRBD1 (5 bases). V dropped 3 bases and J dropped 7 bases, with 24 bases sitting between them. Germline V gives CDR1 MNHNS, CDR2 SASEGT. This CDR3 has 17 amino acids. In DNA form, the CDR3 reads TGTGCCAGCAGTGACAGATTGTCCGGGGCCATTGGGGCTGGCTACACCTTC. Amino acid sequence: CASSDRLSGAIGAGYTF.